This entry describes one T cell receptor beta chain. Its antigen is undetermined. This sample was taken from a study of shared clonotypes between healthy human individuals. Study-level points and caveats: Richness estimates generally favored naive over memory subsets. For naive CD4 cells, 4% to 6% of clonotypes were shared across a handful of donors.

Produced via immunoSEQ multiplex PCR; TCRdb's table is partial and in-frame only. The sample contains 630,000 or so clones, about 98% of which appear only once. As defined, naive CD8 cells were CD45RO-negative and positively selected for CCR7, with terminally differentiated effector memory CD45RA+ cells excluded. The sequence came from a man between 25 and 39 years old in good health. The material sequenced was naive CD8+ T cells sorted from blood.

The CDR3 loop reads CASSVLTWTSGIVYEQYF. In DNA, the CDR3 is TGTGCCAGCAGTGTACTAACCTGGACTAGCGGGATCGTGTACGAGCAGTACTTC. V gene TRBV6-1 combines with J gene TRBJ2-7; 12 bases agree with TRBD2. V gave up 4 bases and J gave up 4 bases; unmatched junction bases: 14. From germline, CDR1 is MNHNS and CDR2 SASEGT. CDR3 length equals 18 residues.